Sequencing of this TCR beta chain was carried out in a study of post-analysis software for immune sequencing data. Study-level results: Samples made in the same batch grouped tightly together by F measure. Significantly decreased normalized Chao1 diversity was recorded for multiple sclerosis patients relative to controls. Relative to controls, patients had about 5 TRBV segments at higher frequency, with TRBV5-6, TRBV5-1 and TRBV20-1 among these.

For this clonotype: What it binds is not known.

Unique molecular identifiers tagged the TCR beta cDNA libraries. The source material, about 0.9 to 11 million T cells, gave rise to approximately 520,000 cDNA molecules. TCRdb ran MiXCR on the PCR reads and lists one entry per CDR3 protein. The data contain hundreds of thousands of distinct CDR3 sequences, 44% of them singletons. The V gene lost 8 bases and the J gene lost 0 bases, with 8 bases spanning the gap. CDR3 length: 12 amino acids. Sequenced sample: blood. This chain connects TRBV12-3 or TRBV12-4 to TRBJ2-7; unclear D gene. This receptor was obtained from a girl aged 5 to 17 with multiple sclerosis. As DNA, the CDR3 is TGTGCCAGCGGACCCCGCTCCTACGAGCAGTACTTC. It translates to CASGPRSYEQYF.